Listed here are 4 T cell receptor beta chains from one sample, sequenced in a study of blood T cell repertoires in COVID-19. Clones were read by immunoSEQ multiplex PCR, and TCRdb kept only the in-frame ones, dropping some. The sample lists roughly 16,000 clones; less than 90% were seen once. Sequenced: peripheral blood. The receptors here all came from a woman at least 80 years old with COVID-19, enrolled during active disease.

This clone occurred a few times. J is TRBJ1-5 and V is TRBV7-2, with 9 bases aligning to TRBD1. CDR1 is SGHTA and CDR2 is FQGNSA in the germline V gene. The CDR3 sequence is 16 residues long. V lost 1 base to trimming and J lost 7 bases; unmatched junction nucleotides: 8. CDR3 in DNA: TGTGCCAGCAGCTTAGGCCCACAGGGGGCAAGGCAGCCCCAGCATTTT. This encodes CASSLGPQGARQPQHF.

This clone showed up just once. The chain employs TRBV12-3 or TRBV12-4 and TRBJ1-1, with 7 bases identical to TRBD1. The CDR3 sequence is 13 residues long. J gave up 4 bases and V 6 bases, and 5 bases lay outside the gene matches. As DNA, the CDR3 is TGTGCCAGCAGCGGACAGGTCGGCACTGAAGCTTTCTTT. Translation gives CASSGQVGTEAFF.

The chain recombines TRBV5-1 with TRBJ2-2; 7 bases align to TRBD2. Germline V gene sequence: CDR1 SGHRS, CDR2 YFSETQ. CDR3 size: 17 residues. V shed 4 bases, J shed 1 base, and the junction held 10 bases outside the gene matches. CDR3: CASSPHPGTMNTGELFF. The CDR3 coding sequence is TGCGCCAGCAGCCCCCACCCCGGGACTATGAACACCGGGGAGCTGTTTTTT.

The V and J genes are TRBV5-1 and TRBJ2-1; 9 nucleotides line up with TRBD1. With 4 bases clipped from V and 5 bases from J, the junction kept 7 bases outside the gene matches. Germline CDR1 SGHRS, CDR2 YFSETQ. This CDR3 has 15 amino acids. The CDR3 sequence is CASSPQGAEHNEQFF. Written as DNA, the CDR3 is TGCGCCAGCAGCCCACAGGGGGCAGAACACAATGAGCAGTTCTTC.